The source of this T cell receptor (beta chain) is a study of blood T cell repertoires in COVID-19. Looking at the study overall: Italy, Spain and the United States were the sources of the convalescent and acute COVID-19 samples. Sources were T cells, B-cell-depleted T cells, or PBMCs; the material itself was cDNA or gDNA.

In the original processing: Scientists estimated how many nucleated cells there were by amplifying reference gene primers. TCRdb keeps only in-frame clones here, not all; method: immunoSEQ multiplex PCR. That table furnishes V, J and clone size, whereas the DNA furnished D and trimming. This table has about 110,000 clones, about four fifths appearing once. V shed 6 bases, J shed 3 bases, and the junction held 2 bases outside the gene matches. There are 13 residues in the CDR3. Sequenced sample: peripheral blood. This clonotype originated in a woman aged 60-75 years with acute or convalescent COVID-19. The chain links TRBV12-3 or TRBV12-4 to TRBJ1-5, with 7 bases matching TRBD1. The CDR3 sequence: CASRGQHNQPQHF. CDR3 sequence (DNA): TGTGCCAGCAGGGGACAGCACAATCAGCCCCAGCATTTT.